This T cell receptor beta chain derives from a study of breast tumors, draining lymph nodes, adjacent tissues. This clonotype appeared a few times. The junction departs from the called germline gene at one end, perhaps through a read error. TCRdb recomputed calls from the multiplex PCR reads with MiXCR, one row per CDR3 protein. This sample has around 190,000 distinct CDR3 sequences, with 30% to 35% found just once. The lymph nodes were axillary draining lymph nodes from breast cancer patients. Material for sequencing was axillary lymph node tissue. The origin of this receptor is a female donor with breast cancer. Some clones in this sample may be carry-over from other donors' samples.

The CDR3 protein is CASGQVAKNIQYF. CDR3 bases: TGTGCCAGCGGCCAGGTAGCCAAAAACATTCAGTACTTC. The gene calls are TRBV4-2 and TRBJ2-4; D is unclear. CDR1 and CDR2 (germline): LGHNA, YNFKEQ. The CDR3 sequence is 13 residues long.